The 17 T cell receptor beta chains reported below all come from one sample, sequenced in a study of identical twins. TCRdb passed the 5' RACE reads through MiXCR, listing each CDR3 protein once. The table records about 720,000 distinct CDR3 sequences, more than 6.5% of them present only once. The sample also formed part of further work on yellow fever vaccine responses in identical twins.

The sample consisted of PBMCs. All receptors derive from a woman aged 18-30 years in good health.

Many counts were recorded for this clonotype. V usage is TRBV12-3 or TRBV12-4 and J usage is TRBJ2-1; TRBD2 is a possible D gene (6 bases). V was clipped by 4 bases and J by 0 bases, with 13 bases between them. This CDR3 contains 16 residues. In DNA form, the CDR3 reads TGTGCCAGCAGTTCGCTCGGGGGAAGCTCCTACAATGAGCAGTTCTTC. Protein sequence: CASSSLGGSSYNEQFF.

The V and J genes are TRBV18 and TRBJ2-3; 16 bases agree with TRBD2. CDR1 and CDR2 (germline): KGHSH, LQKENI. Germline trimming cut 3 bases from V and 4 bases from J; bases unmatched to any gene: 4. The CDR3 has 17 amino acids. DNA for the CDR3: TGTGCCAGCTCACCTCCGGGACTAGCGGGAGGGGCAGATACGCAGTATTTT. Amino acid sequence: CASSPPGLAGGADTQYF.

V is TRBV28 and J is TRBJ2-4, with a possible D match to TRBD2 (6 bases). Trimming stripped 4 bases from V and 0 bases from J, with 16 bases between. The CDR3 length is 17 residues. Germline CDR1 reads MDHEN; CDR2 reads SYDVKM. The CDR3 DNA is TGTGCCAGCAGTTCGCCGGCCGGGAGATTAGCCAAAAACATTCAGTACTTC. It encodes CASSSPAGRLAKNIQYF.

Only a few counts were recorded for this clonotype. The gene calls are TRBV5-1 and TRBJ2-2; D is unresolved. Germline V lookup: CDR1 SGHRS, CDR2 YFSETQ. Trimming took off 2 bases at V and 6 bases at J, with 14 bases between the two ends. The CDR3 length is 15 residues. The CDR3 spells CASSLNHPNSGELFF. The CDR3 DNA follows: TGCGCCAGCAGCTTAAACCATCCCAACTCCGGGGAGCTGTTTTTT.

This clonotype has ten or more counts. The V and J genes are TRBV5-6 and TRBJ2-7; D is perhaps TRBD1 (6 bases). Trimming took 2 bases from V and 4 from J, leaving 13 bases between them. Germline V gives CDR1 SGHDT, CDR2 YYEEEE. The CDR3 extends over 14 amino acids. The CDR3 is CASSFRQVLYEQYF. In DNA form, the CDR3 reads TGTGCCAGCAGCTTCAGACAGGTGCTATACGAGCAGTACTTC.

The chain carries TRBV5-6 and TRBJ2-6; weak D call: TRBD1 (5 bases). The CDR3 length is 17 residues. V lost 1 base to trimming and J lost 3 bases, with 14 bases between them. The V gene's germline CDR1 is SGHDT and CDR2 YYEEEE. The chain's CDR3 is CASSLNGRAGGANVLTF. The CDR3 bases are TGTGCCAGCAGCTTGAATGGCAGGGCTGGTGGGGCCAACGTCCTGACTTTC.

This clonotype turned up a few times. The chain employs TRBV30 and TRBJ2-2; D may be TRBD1 (6 bases). CDR1 GTSNPN and CDR2 SVGIG come from the germline V gene (reference sequence). Trimming took off 4 bases at V and 1 base at J, with 10 bases between the two ends. CDR3 length: 14 amino acids. As DNA, the CDR3 is TGTGCCTGGAACAGGGACCTGAACACCGGGGAGCTGTTTTTT. Protein sequence: CAWNRDLNTGELFF.

This clonotype was picked up a small number of times. The chain recombines TRBV7-2 with TRBJ2-2, with a possible D match to TRBD2 (6 bases). Germline V gene data show CDR1 as SGHTA and CDR2 as FQGNSA. V was pared by 5 bases and J by 1 base, with 11 bases between. CDR3 size: 15 residues. The CDR3 sequence is CASSLRGKNTGELFF. The CDR3 DNA reads as TGTGCCAGCAGCCTTCGGGGGAAGAACACCGGGGAGCTGTTTTTT.

This clonotype was counted ten times or more. J is TRBJ2-7 and V is TRBV21-1; no check of the table's D call, TRBD1, against the DNA was made. TRBV21-1 is described as a pseudogene. The CDR3 runs 15 residues. The CDR3 nucleotides are TGTGCCAGCAGCAAAGCAAGGGGGGCAAGGAACGAGCAGTACTTC. Translated, it gives CASSKARGARNEQYF.

There are many counts of this clonotype. The chain couples TRBV15 to TRBJ2-7; a possible D gene is TRBD1 (5 bases). The V end was cut by 6 bases, the J end by 4 bases, with 16 bases between. Germline values: CDR1 LNHNV, CDR2 YYDKDF (reference sequence). This CDR3 comprises 14 residues. CDR3 sequence (DNA): TGTGCCACCAGTATAACCCTCGACAGATACGAGCAGTACTTC. Its translation: CATSITLDRYEQYF.

This rearrangement joins TRBV11-2 to TRBJ2-1, with TRBD2 as a possible D gene (6 bases). V lost 5 bases and J 1 base, leaving 12 bases between the germline ends. This CDR3 has 15 residues. Per the germline V gene, CDR1 is SGHAT and CDR2 is FQNNGV. CDR3 DNA: TGTGCCAGCAGCCCGCGGGAAGAGTCCTACAATGAGCAGTTCTTC. Its protein product is CASSPREESYNEQFF.

This clonotype was picked up many times. The chain combines TRBV11-2 with TRBJ2-3, with 10 bases fitting TRBD2. There are 16 residues in the CDR3. V was clipped by 4 bases and J by 4 bases; unmatched bases: 8. CDR1 is SGHAT, CDR2 FQNNGV, per germline. This CDR3 reads CASSSPSGSRSDTQYF. The CDR3 nucleotides read TGTGCCAGCAGCTCCCCTAGCGGGAGTAGATCAGATACGCAGTATTTT.

This clonotype was picked up a small number of times. The genes are TRBV4-3 and TRBJ2-7; 13 bases fit TRBD2. Germline V CDR1 and CDR2: LGHNA, YSLEER. The J segment lost 6 bases and the V segment lost 1 base, leaving 3 bases of the junction unmatched. The CDR3 runs 15 residues. CDR3 protein: CASSQGLAGGFEQYF. Written as DNA, the CDR3 is TGCGCCAGCAGCCAAGGACTAGCGGGGGGATTCGAGCAGTACTTC.

In its sample, this clonotype was seen a few times. The chain uses TRBV27 and TRBJ2-7; D is possibly TRBD2 (5 bases). The germline V gene has CDR1 MNHEY and CDR2 SMNVEV (reference sequence). The CDR3 spans 15 residues. V lost 6 bases and J lost 7, with 22 bases in between. The CDR3 nucleotides are TGTGCCAGCAGAAAGGAGGCAGGCCTGCAGTGGGAGCAGTACTTC. The encoded protein is CASRKEAGLQWEQYF.

This clonotype was counted at least ten times. The V call is TRBV4-2, the J call TRBJ2-5; D gene uncertain. The CDR3 has 14 residues. The germline gives CDR1 LGHNA, CDR2 YNFKEQ. The V end was cut by 0 bases, the J end by 7 bases, with 12 bases between. The DNA of the CDR3 is TGTGCCAGCAGCCAAGACTACGGCGCCAGGACCCAGTACTTC. This translates into CASSQDYGARTQYF.

The chain carries TRBV29-1 and TRBJ2-3; no clear D. Germline lookup yields CDR1 SQVTM and CDR2 ANQGSEA. CDR3 length equals 12 residues. V gave up 0 bases and J gave up 10 bases, with 11 bases separating them. DNA for the CDR3: TGCAGCGTTGAAGAGCCATGGGGTCCGCAGTATTTT. Amino acid sequence: CSVEEPWGPQYF.

This clonotype came up a few times. CDR3 nucleotides: TGTGCCAGCAGTTCCCTGGGTGGGGGAAGGGCAGGCGAGCAGTACTTC. This translates into CASSSLGGGRAGEQYF. This chain links TRBV12-3 or TRBV12-4 with TRBJ2-7; D tentatively fits TRBD1 or TRBD2 (5 bases each). V lost 4 bases to trimming and J lost 6 bases, with 22 bases between them. There are 16 residues in the CDR3.